The present TCR beta chain was sequenced within a study of radiation and T cells in renal cell carcinoma. Note on this clone: What it recognizes is unknown.

Libraries were prepared by immunoSEQ multiplex PCR; TCRdb keeps only in-frame clonotypes and omits some of them. The top ten clones hold roughly 7.9% of a sample with about 100,000 clones, about 79% of them seen once. Trimming removed 2 bases from V and 7 bases from J, with 9 bases in between. The germline V gene has CDR1 GTSNPN and CDR2 SVGIG (reference sequence). The CDR3 runs to 12 residues. The time point denotes: blood 4 weeks post-SBRT, at nephrectomy. Treatment described: 15 Gy SBRT to primary tumor, nephrectomy 4 weeks later. Nephrectomy followed 15 Gy stereotactic body radiation by 4 weeks. Notes on the study in general: From baseline, blood top tumor clonotypes peaked at 2 weeks post-radiation.

The chain joins TRBV30 to TRBJ2-1; no clear D. The specimen comprised blood, sampled from a patient whose treatment included radiotherapy and nephrectomy. This clonotype was obtained from a man aged 55 to 70 with renal cell carcinoma. This CDR3 reads CAWSNQGNEQFF. Written as DNA, the CDR3 is TGTGCCTGGAGTAACCAAGGGAATGAGCAGTTCTTC.